This paragraph reports one T cell receptor beta chain. Its antigen is unknown. The junction shows a germline mismatch at one end, possibly a read error. CDR3 size: 16 residues. In germline, CDR1 is LGHNA, CDR2 YNFKEQ. The sample is drawn from a study of metastatic and nonmetastatic thyroid tumors. Whole-study context: From malignant and benign thyroid patients, repertoires in blood and in tumor or nodule tissue were compared.

Study-wide results and caveats: It was reported that TCR beta diversity was significantly higher in malignant thyroid tumors than benign nodules, in blood and tumor.

TCRdb re-called clones from the PCR reads using MiXCR. The data show about 92,000 clones, 15% seen once. Patients had received no treatment of any kind before thyroid surgery. Sequencing input: blood. The chain is built from TRBV4-2 and TRBJ1-2; D ambiguous. The TCR comes from a female donor with papillary thyroid cancer or a benign thyroid nodule (not recorded which). Some clones in this sample may be carry-over from other donors' samples. The CDR3 nucleotides read TGTGCCAGCAGCCAAGCCGGCCCAGTCGGGTCTCATGGCCACACCTTC. Translating it yields CASSQAGPVGSHGHTF.